In its sample, the clone carrying this TCR beta chain was seen many times. Amplification of TCR beta CDR3 regions used RNA transcripts. RT-PCR was first run with HTBI primers, then multiplex PCR in a second round. TCRdb called the multiplex PCR reads again in MiXCR, with one record for every CDR3 protein. The sample consists of fewer than 400,000 distinct CDR3 sequences, about a sixth of them appearing once. This specimen belongs to a study of Graves' ophthalmopathy and Graves' hyperthyroidism. CDR1 is WNHNN and CDR2 is SYGVQD in the germline V gene (reference sequence). The CDR3 is 15 residues long. V shed 4 bases, J shed 7 bases, and the junction held 9 bases outside the gene matches. A diagnosis was made from clinical symptoms together with serum thyroxine, TRAb, thyroid ultrasound and orbital computed tomography. The PBMC fraction was derived from around 10 ml of fresh peripheral blood.

This TCR was recovered from a woman between 18 and 30 years old with Graves' ophthalmopathy. The chain recombines TRBV10-1 with TRBJ2-7; TRBD2 matches at 11 bases. The sample taken for sequencing was peripheral blood. The CDR3 protein is CASSGGLAAFEEQYF. The DNA of the CDR3 is TGCGCCAGCAGTGGGGGACTAGCGGCCTTCGAGGAGCAGTACTTC.